The entry that follows covers one TCR beta chain sequence. Its antigen is not identified. This record belongs to a study of T cell repertoires in cytomegalovirus infection. Turning to the study itself: Matching HLA type, along with CMV infection, was indicated by public TCR beta signatures.

General study results and limits: Carriage of CMV together with the relevant HLA was identifiable through cumulative public TCR beta family frequency.

With 9 bases removed from V and 0 bases from J, the gap between germline ends came to 7 bases. Germline CDR1 ENHRY, CDR2 SYGVKD. The CDR3 covers 12 residues. In TCRdb, the reads were re-called with MiXCR into one record per CDR3 protein. The table lists approximately 260,000 distinct CDR3 sequences, about 20% of them singletons, with roughly 20% in the top ten. This chain connects TRBV10-3 to TRBJ2-3, with D unclear. The sample in question was cultured PBMCs, obtained from culture after CMV antigen stimulation. The receptor comes from a human donor in good health (CMV status not recorded). Some clones in this sample may be carry-over from other donors' samples. Here the CDR3 DNA reads TGTGCCATACGTACTAGCACAGATACGCAGTATTTT. Amino acid sequence: CAIRTSTDTQYF.